The rows below give T cell receptor beta chains drawn from one sample of a study of cytomegalovirus exposure and HLA in healthy donors. Produced via immunoSEQ multiplex PCR; TCRdb's table is partial and in-frame only. The profile shows 150,000 to 200,000 clones, less than 80% of them singletons. Sequencing input: PBMCs. These receptor sequences come from a man in his forties in good health and CMV-seronegative. Both conserved end residues are part of each CDR3. The D gene is left open where the match is weak. The size of a clone is reported for some rows only, either as once, few or many, or as a class for expanded clones.

TRBD2,TRBJ2-2,TRBV29-1,.,CSGSTLSGRATGELFF,TGCAGCGGTTCCACCCTTAGCGGGAGGGCAACCGGGGAGCTGTTTTTT
TRBD1,TRBJ2-7,TRBV6-1,few,CASSETGLSYEQYF,TGTGCCAGCAGTGAGACAGGGCTCTCCTACGAGCAGTACTTC
.,TRBJ2-1,TRBV7-8,.,CASSFSGGAQYNEQFF,TGTGCCAGCAGCTTTTCGGGTGGGGCACAATACAATGAGCAGTTCTTC
.,TRBJ1-1,TRBV7-9,.,CSSSSGQTEAFF,TGTTCCAGCAGCTCTGGACAGACTGAAGCTTTCTTT
TRBD2,TRBJ2-7,TRBV6-6,.,CASTGLAGGSYEQYF,TGTGCCAGCACTGGACTAGCGGGAGGGAGCTACGAGCAGTACTTC
TRBD1,TRBJ2-7,TRBV4-3,.,CASSHGTGGVEQYF,TGCGCCAGCAGCCATGGGACAGGGGGCGTCGAGCAGTACTTC
.,TRBJ1-1,TRBV28,few,CASILSRSRTEAFF,TGTGCCAGCATCCTTTCTAGAAGTAGGACTGAAGCTTTCTTT
TRBD2,TRBJ2-6,TRBV19,.,CASSTPIPGLAGSGANVLTF,TGTGCCAGTAGTACCCCCATCCCGGGACTAGCGGGATCTGGGGCCAACGTCCTGACTTTC
.,TRBJ2-7,TRBV7-9,.,CASSLGSDRPNLYEQYF,TGTGCCAGCAGCTTAGGCTCTGACAGGCCCAACCTCTACGAGCAGTACTTC
.,TRBJ2-1,TRBV4-1,.,CASSGLTRGSSNEQFF,TGCGCCAGCAGCGGATTAACGCGGGGCTCCTCCAATGAGCAGTTCTTC
TRBD2,TRBJ2-2,TRBV4-3,few,CASSPWTSVNTGELFF,TGCGCCAGCAGCCCATGGACTAGCGTGAACACCGGGGAGCTGTTTTTT
TRBD1,TRBJ1-3,TRBV5-1,few,CASSWDRAGENTIYF,TGCGCCAGCAGCTGGGACAGGGCGGGGGAAAACACCATATATTTT
TRBD1,TRBJ1-4,TRBV2,.,CASSGETGYEKLFF,TGTGCCAGCAGTGGCGAGACAGGGTACGAAAAACTGTTTTTT
TRBD1,TRBJ2-5,TRBV28,.,CASSRSRGLTEETQYF,TGTGCCAGCAGTAGATCCAGGGGGCTTACCGAAGAGACCCAGTACTTC
TRBD1,TRBJ1-2,TRBV10-3,.,CAISEGGFVQGGSYGYTF,TGTGCCATCAGTGAAGGGGGCTTTGTCCAGGGAGGTTCCTATGGCTACACCTTC
.,TRBJ1-2,TRBV30,.,CAWSAGGPIKNGYTF,TGTGCCTGGAGTGCGGGGGGCCCAATAAAAAATGGCTACACCTTC
.,TRBJ2-3,TRBV27,few,CASSLRLGTDTQYF,TGTGCCAGCAGTTTAAGACTAGGTACAGATACGCAGTATTTT
TRBD1,TRBJ1-1,TRBV28,.,CASRTDRTGSLGAFF,TGTGCCAGCAGGACCGACCGGACAGGGAGTTTGGGCGCTTTCTTT
.,TRBJ1-3,TRBV2,.,CASSPERVGGNTIYF,TGTGCCAGCAGTCCCGAACGTGTGGGCGGAAACACCATATATTTT
.,TRBJ1-5,TRBV6-1,.,CASSRTGTTHQPQHF,TGTGCCAGCAGTCGAACCGGGACAACTCATCAGCCCCAGCATTTT
TRBD1,TRBJ1-5,TRBV10-1,.,CAGALTGLGDQPQHF,TGCGCCGGAGCTTTGACAGGGCTGGGGGATCAGCCCCAGCATTTT
.,TRBJ2-6,TRBV7-2,few,CASSLSHRYDGANVLTF,TGTGCCAGCAGCTTGTCACACCGTTATGATGGGGCCAACGTCCTGACTTTC
.,TRBJ1-1,TRBV13,.,CASSLSGVRGTEAFF,TGTGCCAGCAGCTTGTCGGGGGTGCGCGGCACTGAAGCTTTCTTT
TRBD2,TRBJ2-2,TRBV19,.,CASRAAGATTGELFF,TGTGCCAGTAGGGCAGCGGGAGCAACTACCGGGGAGCTGTTTTTT
.,TRBJ2-1,TRBV11-3,.,CASSLVSGSQFF,TGTGCCAGCAGCTTAGTTAGCGGTTCTCAGTTCTTC
TRBD2,TRBJ2-3,TRBV10-3,.,CAISDGGRASTDTQYF,TGTGCCATCAGTGATGGCGGGAGGGCTAGCACAGATACGCAGTATTTT
.,TRBJ1-5,TRBV28,.,CAGQDGGGANQPQHF,TGTGCCGGACAAGACGGGGGGGGCGCCAATCAGCCCCAGCATTTT
TRBD2,TRBJ2-3,TRBV30,.,CAWGGGRADTQYF,TGTGCCTGGGGGGGCGGGAGGGCAGATACGCAGTATTTT
.,TRBJ1-1,TRBV15,.,CATSREVAGRNAEAFF,TGTGCCACCAGCAGAGAGGTGGCAGGCCGGAACGCTGAAGCTTTCTTT
.,TRBJ2-7,TRBV28,once,CASSPYRDYEQYF,TGTGCCAGCAGTCCTTACAGAGACTACGAGCAGTACTTC
.,TRBJ1-6,TRBV28,.,CASSSHPRLPLHF,TGTGCCAGCAGTTCCCACCCCAGGCTACCCCTCCACTTT
TRBD1,TRBJ2-2,TRBV5-1,.,CASSRRGQGKTGELFF,TGCGCCAGCAGTAGGAGAGGACAGGGGAAAACCGGGGAGCTGTTTTTT
.,TRBJ2-1,TRBV6-1,.,CASSEARPGYNEQFF,TGTGCCAGCAGTGAAGCCCGCCCGGGGTACAATGAGCAGTTCTTC
TRBD2,TRBJ2-2,TRBV2,.,CASSRTSDTGELFF,TGTGCCAGCTCACGGACTAGCGACACCGGGGAGCTGTTTTTT
.,TRBJ2-1,TRBV5-1,once,CASSPVPGLGYEQFF,TGCGCCAGCAGCCCCGTCCCGGGACTGGGCTATGAGCAGTTCTTC
.,TRBJ2-7,TRBV4-3,.,CASSKGTGSYEQYF,TGCGCCAGCAGCAAAGGGACTGGATCCTACGAGCAGTACTTC
.,TRBJ1-6,TRBV9,.,CASSDAPGGNSPLHF,TGTGCCAGCAGCGATGCTCCCGGGGGTAATTCACCCCTCCACTTT
.,TRBJ1-5,TRBV10-3,.,CATRRGRDQPQHF,TGTGCCACCCGGCGGGGGCGCGATCAGCCCCAGCATTTT
TRBD2,TRBJ2-3,TRBV4-1,.,CASSQGTSGRDTQYF,TGCGCCAGCAGCCAAGGGACTAGCGGGAGGGATACGCAGTATTTT
.,TRBJ2-2,TRBV5-4,.,CASSIGRANTGELFF,TGTGCCAGCAGCATCGGCAGGGCGAACACCGGGGAGCTGTTTTTT